This T cell receptor beta chain is drawn from a study of PD-1 blockade in classical Hodgkin lymphoma. Study results and limitations: While CD8+ TCR diversity did not rise significantly by C4D1, CD4+ TCR diversity did.

V was clipped by 4 bases and J by 3 bases, with 13 bases between them. Germline CDR1 is MNHEY and CDR2 is SVGAGI. The CDR3 runs 15 residues. This table comes from immunoSEQ multiplex PCR, and its TCRdb copy is limited to in-frame clones, with some not included. Counted here are about 94,000 clones, about 93% occurring once; the ten biggest clones make up less than 2%. Remarks on this clone: Its antigen remains unknown.

Time point denoted: cycle 4 day 1 (C4D1), after 6 weeks of nivolumab. Brentuximab vedotin exposure varied, and every patient relapsed after autologous stem cell transplantation. The chain uses TRBV6-5 and TRBJ2-1; no clear D gene. The material sequenced was peripheral blood mononuclear cells (PBMCs), taken before the fourth cycle of nivolumab. This clonotype was sampled from a human donor with classical Hodgkin lymphoma. The CDR3 loop is CASSSKLPFYNEQFF. The CDR3 nucleotides read TGTGCCAGCAGTTCCAAACTACCTTTCTACAATGAGCAGTTCTTC.